Listed here is a single T cell receptor beta chain. Its antigen is as yet unknown. This specimen comes from a study of cytomegalovirus exposure and HLA in healthy donors. General study points: Subsequent analysis found a tendency for first-cohort TCR clusters to co-occur within the 95 to 150 validation repertoires. In vitro, three CMV-associated chains proved specific for CMV antigens. The dataset shows that most TCR sequences were rare, while some public TCRs occurred in many donors.

Repertoires were generated with immunoSEQ multiplex PCR, while TCRdb's copy carries only in-frame clones and drops some. Of 67,000 or so clones in the sample, roughly 94% were seen once. There are 18 residues in the CDR3. V was pared by 8 bases and J by 0 bases, with 14 bases of the junction left unmatched. Per germline, CDR1 PRHDT and CDR2 FYEKMQ (reference sequence). The material sequenced was PBMCs. The TCR was taken from a young man in good health and CMV-seropositive. V usage is TRBV13 and J usage is TRBJ2-1; 9 nucleotides agree with TRBD2. The CDR3 here is CASRTSGFPSSSYNEQFF. CDR3 coding DNA: TGTGCCAGCCGAACTAGCGGGTTCCCCTCTAGCTCCTACAATGAGCAGTTCTTC. The full variable domain, its missing parts supplied by reference TRBV13 and TRBJ2-1, is AAGVIQSPRHLIKEKRETATLKCYPIPRHDTVYWYQQGPGQDPQFLISFYEKMQSDKGSIPDRFSAQQFSDYHSELNMSSLELGDSALYFCASRTSGFPSSSYNEQFFGPGTRLTVL.